This T cell receptor beta chain came from a study of T cell clonotyping in hematopoietic cell transplantation. Study-wide findings and caveats: Higher Inverse Simpson Index values in graft donor and pretransplant recipient predicted broader posttransplant TCR diversity. Recipient TCR diversity dropped after transplant; expanded clonotypes rose from day 30 to 180. Cells were unsorted, so CD4 and CD8 contributions were not separated.

The repertoire was sequenced with immunoSEQ multiplex PCR; TCRdb's copy has only in-frame clones and lacks some. The sample lists over 15,000 clones; roughly 91% were seen once. In the case of this clone: Antigen: not known.

The CDR3 totals 13 residues. The V end lost 4 bases, the J end lost 2 bases, and 9 bases lay between the germline ends. The germline CDR1 and CDR2 sequences are MNHEY and SMNVEV (reference sequence). Specimen: peripheral blood mononuclear cells. The rearrangement joins TRBV27 to TRBJ2-7, with D perhaps assigned TRBD1 or TRBD2 (6 bases each). The TCR originated in a man aged 40-49 years in good health. Some clones in this sample may be carry-over from other donors' samples. DNA of the CDR3: TGTGCCAGCAGTTCGGGGGCGGCCTACGAGCAGTACTTC. The encoded protein is CASSSGAAYEQYF.